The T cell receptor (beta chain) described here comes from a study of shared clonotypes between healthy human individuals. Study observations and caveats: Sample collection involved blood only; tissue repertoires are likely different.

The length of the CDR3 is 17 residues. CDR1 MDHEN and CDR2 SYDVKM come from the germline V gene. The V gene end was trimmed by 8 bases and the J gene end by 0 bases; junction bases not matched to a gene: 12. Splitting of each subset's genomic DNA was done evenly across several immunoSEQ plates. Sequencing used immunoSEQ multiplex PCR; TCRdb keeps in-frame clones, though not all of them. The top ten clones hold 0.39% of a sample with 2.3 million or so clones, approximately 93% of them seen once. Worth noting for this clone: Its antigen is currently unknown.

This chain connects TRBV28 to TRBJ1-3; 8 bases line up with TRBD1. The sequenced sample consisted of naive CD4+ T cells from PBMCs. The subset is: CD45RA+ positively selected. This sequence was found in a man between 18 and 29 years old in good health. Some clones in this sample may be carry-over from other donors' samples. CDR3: CASCTRDRRHSGNTIYF. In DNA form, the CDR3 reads TGTGCCAGCTGCACCCGGGACAGGCGGCACTCTGGAAACACCATATATTTT.